This T cell receptor beta chain was obtained from a study of identical twins. This clonotype was recorded a few times. TCRdb redid the calling of the 5' RACE reads with MiXCR, one entry per CDR3 protein. The table includes 1.5 million to 2 million distinct CDR3 sequences, around 29% detected once. CDR3 length: 14 residues. The germline gives CDR1 MGHDK, CDR2 SYGVNS. V gave up 6 bases and J gave up 1 base; unmatched junction bases: 3. Sequenced material: cord blood. The TCR originated in a newborn girl in good health. The chain couples TRBV25-1 to TRBJ2-1, with 7 bases aligning to TRBD2. In DNA form, the CDR3 reads TGTGCCAGCAGGAGCGGGAAGTCCTACAATGAGCAGTTCTTC. As protein: CASRSGKSYNEQFF.